This T cell receptor (beta chain) was found in a study of control samples from healthy donors and cancer patients. The germline V and J ends were trimmed by 1 base and 4 bases, with 7 bases remaining between them. Per the germline V gene, CDR1 is SGHAT and CDR2 is FQNNGV. CDR3 length equals 14 residues. The data were produced by immunoSEQ multiplex PCR, yet TCRdb's version contains in-frame clones alone and is incomplete. The sample gives about 120,000 clones, about 89% of which show up once; 30% to 50% is in the top ten. The sequence was collected from a man aged 50-59 years in good health. The chain joins TRBV11-2 to TRBJ2-2; D is possibly TRBD1 (6 bases). Sequenced: blood. Written as DNA, the CDR3 is TGTGCCAGCAGCTTAGGGGGGCCCACCGGGGAGCTGTTTTTT. Its translation: CASSLGGPTGELFF.